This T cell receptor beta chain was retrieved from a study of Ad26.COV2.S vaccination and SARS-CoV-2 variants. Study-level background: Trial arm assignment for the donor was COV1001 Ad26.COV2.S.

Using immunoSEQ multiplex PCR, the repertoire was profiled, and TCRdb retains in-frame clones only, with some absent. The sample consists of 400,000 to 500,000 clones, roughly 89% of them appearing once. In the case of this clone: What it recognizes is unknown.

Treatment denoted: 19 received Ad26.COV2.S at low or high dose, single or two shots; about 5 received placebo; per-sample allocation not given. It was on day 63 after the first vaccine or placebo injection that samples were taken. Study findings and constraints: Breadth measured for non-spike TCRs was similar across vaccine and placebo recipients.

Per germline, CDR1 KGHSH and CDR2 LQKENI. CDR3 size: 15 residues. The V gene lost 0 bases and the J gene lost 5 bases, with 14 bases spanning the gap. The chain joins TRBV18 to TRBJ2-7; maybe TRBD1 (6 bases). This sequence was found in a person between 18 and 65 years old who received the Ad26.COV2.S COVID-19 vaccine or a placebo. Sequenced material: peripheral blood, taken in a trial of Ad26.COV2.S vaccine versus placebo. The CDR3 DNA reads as TGTGCCAGCTCACCACCCAACAGGGTGAACGACGAGCAGTACTTC. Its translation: CASSPPNRVNDEQYF.